This TCR beta chain is drawn from a study of cytomegalovirus exposure and HLA in healthy donors. Germline-derived CDR1 and CDR2 are MGHRA and YSYEKL. CDR3 length: 15 residues. Trimming took 0 bases from V and 0 from J, leaving 8 bases between them. The PCR contained 60 Vbeta and 13 Jbeta primers. TCRdb's table, derived via immunoSEQ multiplex PCR, lists solely in-frame clones and lacks some. The sample's table shows 100,000 to 150,000 clones. Sequenced input: PBMCs. This receptor was identified in a woman in her 40s in good health and CMV-seropositive. The chain combines TRBV4-1 with TRBJ1-1, with D possibly TRBD1 on 6 matching bases. CDR3 region: CASSQDTGLNTEAFF. The CDR3 DNA is TGCGCCAGCAGCCAAGATACAGGGTTGAACACTGAAGCTTTCTTT.